The clone carrying this TCR beta chain has just a few counts. What it binds is unknown. The data were produced by immunoSEQ multiplex PCR, yet TCRdb's version contains in-frame clones alone and is incomplete. This sample has some 50,000 clones, with around nine tenths found just once. This entry is derived from a study of T cell responses to AZD1222 COVID-19 vaccine. Study-level findings and limits: Regions 160-218 and 743-854 held dominance among vaccine-associated CD4 TCRs, which spanned spike.

Germline V gives CDR1 MNHEY, CDR2 SMNVEV (reference sequence). V was trimmed by 8 bases and J by 1 base, leaving 18 bases between them. The CDR3 loop spans 15 amino acids. Sequenced here: peripheral blood, sampled 28 days after the second AZD1222 dose. The sequence derives from an adult who received the AZD1222 COVID-19 vaccine. The genes are TRBV27 and TRBJ2-7; D possibly matches TRBD1 or TRBD2 (5 bases each). CDR3: CASGVVGTASYEQYF. For the CDR3, the DNA is TGTGCCAGCGGGGTCGTCGGGACGGCGTCCTACGAGCAGTACTTC.